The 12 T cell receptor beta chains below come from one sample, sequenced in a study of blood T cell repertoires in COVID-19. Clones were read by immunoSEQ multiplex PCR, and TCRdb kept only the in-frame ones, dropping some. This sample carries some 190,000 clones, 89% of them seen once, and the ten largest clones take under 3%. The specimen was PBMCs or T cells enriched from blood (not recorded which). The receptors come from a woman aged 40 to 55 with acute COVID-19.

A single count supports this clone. The CDR3: CASSFTGDSPLHF. The CDR3 DNA is TGTGCCAGCAGTTTTACAGGGGACTCACCCCTCCACTTT. The genes are TRBV5-4 and TRBJ1-6; 7 bases map to TRBD1. The CDR3 totals 13 residues. The germline V gene encodes CDR1 SGHNT and CDR2 YYREEE (reference sequence). J was trimmed by 10 bases and V by 5 bases; bases with no gene match: 6.

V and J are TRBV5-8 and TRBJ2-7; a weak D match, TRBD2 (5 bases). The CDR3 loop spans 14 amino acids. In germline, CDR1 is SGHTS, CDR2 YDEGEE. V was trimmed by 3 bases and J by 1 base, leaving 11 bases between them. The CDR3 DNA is TGTGCCAGCAGCTCGTTTGGGAGTTCCTACGAGCAGTACTTC. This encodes CASSSFGSSYEQYF.

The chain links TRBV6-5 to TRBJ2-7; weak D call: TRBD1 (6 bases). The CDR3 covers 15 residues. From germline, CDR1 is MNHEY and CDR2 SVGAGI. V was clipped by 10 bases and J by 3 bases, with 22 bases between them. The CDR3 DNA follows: TGTGCCATCCTCGAGACAGGCCTCTCTATCTACGAGCAGTACTTC. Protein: CAILETGLSIYEQYF.

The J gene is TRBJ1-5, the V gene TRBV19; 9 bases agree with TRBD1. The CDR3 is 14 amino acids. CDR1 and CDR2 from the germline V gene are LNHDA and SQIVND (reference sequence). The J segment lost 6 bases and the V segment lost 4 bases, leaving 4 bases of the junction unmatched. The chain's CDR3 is CASSRGQGSQPQHF. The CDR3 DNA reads TGTGCCAGTAGTAGGGGACAGGGTAGTCAGCCCCAGCATTTT.

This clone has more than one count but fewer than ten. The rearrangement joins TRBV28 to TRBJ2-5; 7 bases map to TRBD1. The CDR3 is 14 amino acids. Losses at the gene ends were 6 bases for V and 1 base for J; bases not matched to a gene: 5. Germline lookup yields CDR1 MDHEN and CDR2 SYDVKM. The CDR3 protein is CASSLDRPQETQYF. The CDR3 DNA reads TGTGCCAGCAGCCTGGACAGGCCCCAAGAGACCCAGTACTTC.

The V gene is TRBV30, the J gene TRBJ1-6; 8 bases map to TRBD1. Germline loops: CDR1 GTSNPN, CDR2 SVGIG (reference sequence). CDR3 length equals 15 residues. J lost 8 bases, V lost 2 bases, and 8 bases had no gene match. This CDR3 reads CAWSLGQGADSPLHF. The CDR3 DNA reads TGTGCCTGGAGTCTTGGCCAGGGGGCGGATTCACCCCTCCACTTT.

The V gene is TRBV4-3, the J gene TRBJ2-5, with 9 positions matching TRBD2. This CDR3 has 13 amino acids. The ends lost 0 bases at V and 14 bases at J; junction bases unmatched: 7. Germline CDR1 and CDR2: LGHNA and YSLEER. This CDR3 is CASSQDLAGGPYF. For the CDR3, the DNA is TGCGCCAGCAGCCAAGATCTGGCGGGAGGGCCCTACTTC.

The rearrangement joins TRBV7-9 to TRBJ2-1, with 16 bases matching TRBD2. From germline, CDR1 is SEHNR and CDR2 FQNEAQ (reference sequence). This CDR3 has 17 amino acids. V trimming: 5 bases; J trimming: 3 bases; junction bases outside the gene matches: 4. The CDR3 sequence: CASSGTSGRARYNEQFF. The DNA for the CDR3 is TGTGCCAGCAGCGGGACTAGCGGGAGGGCCCGCTACAATGAGCAGTTCTTC.

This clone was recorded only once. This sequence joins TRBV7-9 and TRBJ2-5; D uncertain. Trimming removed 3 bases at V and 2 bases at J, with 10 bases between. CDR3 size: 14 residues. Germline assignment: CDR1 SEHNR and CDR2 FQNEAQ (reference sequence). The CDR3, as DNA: TGTGCCAGCAGCTTTTTGCAGGATCAAGAGACCCAGTACTTC. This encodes CASSFLQDQETQYF.

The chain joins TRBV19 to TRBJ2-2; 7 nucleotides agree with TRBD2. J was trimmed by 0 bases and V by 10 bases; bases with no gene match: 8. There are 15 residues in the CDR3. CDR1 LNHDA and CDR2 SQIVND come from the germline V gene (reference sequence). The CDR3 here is CATKGAGANTGELFF. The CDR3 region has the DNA TGTGCCACAAAAGGGGCGGGGGCGAACACCGGGGAGCTGTTTTTT.

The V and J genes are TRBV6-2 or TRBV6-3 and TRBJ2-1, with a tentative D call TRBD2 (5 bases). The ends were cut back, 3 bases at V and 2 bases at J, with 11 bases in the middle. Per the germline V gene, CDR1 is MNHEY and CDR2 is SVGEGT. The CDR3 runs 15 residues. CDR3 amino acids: CASSYLERTYNEQFF. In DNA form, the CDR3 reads TGTGCCAGCAGTTATTTGGAGCGGACCTACAATGAGCAGTTCTTC.

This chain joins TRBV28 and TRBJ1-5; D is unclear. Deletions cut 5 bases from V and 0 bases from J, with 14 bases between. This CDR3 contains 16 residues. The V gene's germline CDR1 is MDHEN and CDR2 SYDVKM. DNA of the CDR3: TGTGCCAGCAGTCTAGGGAGGGTGGGTAGCAATCAGCCCCAGCATTTT. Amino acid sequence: CASSLGRVGSNQPQHF.